Below, one T cell receptor (beta chain) is given with its context. The record originates from a study of T cell responses to AZD1222 COVID-19 vaccine. The table came from immunoSEQ multiplex PCR; TCRdb's copy has only in-frame clones and leaves some out. Of under 50,000 clones in the sample, just over 85% were seen once. Germline-derived CDR1 and CDR2 are LGHDT and YNNKEL (reference sequence). After removal of 1 base from V and 4 bases from J, the junction contained 1 base not matched to a gene. The CDR3 loop spans 13 amino acids. The rearrangement joins TRBV3-1 (or the pseudogene TRBV3-2) to TRBJ2-7; TRBD1 matches 7 bases. Sequencing was performed on peripheral blood, taken 28 days after the second dose of the MenACWY control vaccine. The TCR was taken from an adult who received the MenACWY meningococcal vaccine as a control. The CDR3 sequence: CASSQGQGYEQYF. DNA of the CDR3: TGTGCCAGCAGCCAAGGACAGGGATACGAGCAGTACTTC.